Sequencing of this TCR beta chain was carried out in a study of cytomegalovirus exposure and HLA in healthy donors. V lost 8 bases and J lost 2; bases outside the gene matches: 12. From germline, CDR1 is MDHEN and CDR2 SYDVKM. This CDR3 has 16 residues. As for this clone: The antigen is not known.

Only in-frame clones appear in the TCRdb table, and some are missing; sequencing was by immunoSEQ multiplex PCR. The sample contains approximately 76,000 clones, roughly 94% of which appear only once. Findings and limits, study-wide: A later analysis found first-cohort TCR clusters tended to co-occur in the 120 validation repertoires. The study labeled more than 150 TCR beta chains cytomegalovirus-associated.

The sequenced sample consisted of PBMCs. The chain is built from TRBV28 and TRBJ2-5, with 9 bases aligning to TRBD2. This clonotype was obtained from a woman between 18 and 30 years old in good health and CMV-seropositive. DNA for the CDR3: TGTGCCAGCGTCGCGTCCGGGAGCGGGGGGCAAGAGACCCAGTACTTC. Translation gives CASVASGSGGQETQYF.